A selection of T cell receptor beta chains follows, all from one sample in a study of blood T cell repertoires in COVID-19. This table comes from immunoSEQ multiplex PCR, and its TCRdb copy is limited to in-frame clones, with some not included. This table has some 50,000 clones, about four fifths appearing once. The sample taken for sequencing was peripheral blood. These receptors were taken from a man between 50 and 59 years old with acute or convalescent COVID-19. Each CDR3 is given with its conserved first and last residue. Fields, in order: J gene, V gene, clone size, D gene, CDR3 protein, CDR3 DNA. The D gene is left open where the match is weak. Size values are once, few and many counts, or a class for expanded clones, and some rows have none.

TRBJ2-3	TRBV3-1/TRBV3-2	-	TRBD1	CASSQFTGVVTQYF	TGTGCCAGCAGCCAATTTACAGGGGTGGTTACGCAGTATTTT
TRBJ2-7	TRBV29-1	-	TRBD1	CSVAGTGGIEQYF	TGCAGCGTCGCCGGGACAGGGGGTATCGAGCAGTACTTC
TRBJ2-7	TRBV28	-	TRBD2	CASSSGLAGDGEQYF	TGTGCCAGCAGTTCCGGACTAGCGGGAGATGGGGAGCAGTACTTC
TRBJ1-6	TRBV5-1	-	-	CASSLEQGRNSPLHF	TGCGCCAGCAGCTTGGAACAGGGACGAAATTCACCCCTCCACTTT
TRBJ2-7	TRBV28	few	TRBD2	CASSYRLAGVPYEQYF	TGTGCCAGCAGTTATAGACTAGCGGGGGTTCCCTACGAGCAGTACTTC
TRBJ2-7	TRBV19	-	-	CASSINQGSSYEQYF	TGTGCCAGTAGTATCAACCAGGGCAGCTCCTACGAGCAGTACTTC
TRBJ2-3	TRBV4-3	-	TRBD2	CASSQLLAGGDGDTQYF	TGCGCCAGCAGCCAGTTACTAGCGGGAGGGGATGGGGATACGCAGTATTTT
TRBJ2-3	TRBV5-4	-	TRBD2	CASSSPRGGKTDTQYF	TGTGCCAGCAGCTCTCCTCGGGGGGGCAAAACAGATACGCAGTATTTT
TRBJ2-5	TRBV27	once	TRBD1	CASKWTGNYQETQYF	TGTGCCAGCAAGTGGACAGGGAATTACCAAGAGACCCAGTACTTC
TRBJ2-2	TRBV29-1	-	-	CSGRTARNTGELFF	TGCAGCGGGAGGACAGCAAGGAACACCGGGGAGCTGTTTTTT
TRBJ2-2	TRBV18	-	-	CASSPPSSWTGELFF	TGTGCCAGCTCGCCCCCCTCCAGTTGGACCGGGGAGCTGTTTTTT
TRBJ2-1	TRBV27	-	-	CASSFGGHPYNEQFF	TGTGCCAGCAGTTTTGGGGGCCACCCTTACAATGAGCAGTTCTTC
TRBJ1-5	TRBV7-2	-	-	CASSLRDQPQHF	TGTGCCAGCAGCTTACGGGATCAGCCCCAGCATTTT
TRBJ2-5	TRBV6-5	-	-	CASSYMAGQETQYF	TGTGCCAGCAGTTACATGGCGGGCCAAGAGACCCAGTACTTC
TRBJ1-2	TRBV28	-	-	CASSLTERTGGYTF	TGTGCCAGCAGTTTAACCGAGAGAACGGGAGGCTACACCTTC
TRBJ2-6	TRBV19	-	TRBD2	CATRGRGIRGANVLTF	TGTGCCACCCGTGGGCGGGGGATACGAGGGGCCAACGTCCTGACTTTC
TRBJ1-4	TRBV24-1	-	-	CANPRGSEKLFF	TGTGCCAACCCCAGGGGCTCTGAAAAACTGTTTTTT
TRBJ1-2	TRBV28	once	-	CASSAGGLGYTF	TGTGCCAGCAGTGCCGGAGGACTCGGCTACACCTTC
TRBJ1-1	TRBV5-1	once	-	CASSLEVGGNTEAFF	TGCGCCAGCAGCTTAGAGGTCGGGGGGAACACTGAAGCTTTCTTT
TRBJ1-2	TRBV12-3/TRBV12-4	-	TRBD1	CASSFGTGAGYTF	TGTGCCAGCAGTTTCGGTACAGGGGCGGGCTACACCTTC
TRBJ2-4	TRBV4-3	once	TRBD2	CASSQGAGGLTKNIQYF	TGCGCCAGCAGCCAAGGGGCGGGGGGCCTAACCAAAAACATTCAGTACTTC
TRBJ1-5	TRBV29-1	-	-	CSVESGGNQPQHF	TGCAGCGTTGAATCGGGGGGGAATCAGCCCCAGCATTTT
TRBJ2-2	TRBV12-5	-	TRBD2	CASGLTSGSNTGELFF	TGTGCTAGTGGTTTGACTAGCGGGAGTAACACCGGGGAGCTGTTTTTT
TRBJ1-5	TRBV5-5	-	-	CASASGAGENQPQHF	TGTGCCAGCGCGTCAGGGGCGGGGGAGAATCAGCCCCAGCATTTT
TRBJ1-2	TRBV14	-	-	CASSPQTALAYTF	TGTGCCAGCAGCCCCCAGACAGCTCTCGCCTACACCTTC
TRBJ2-5	TRBV19	-	-	CASSIDRDYQETQYF	TGTGCCAGTAGTATAGATCGGGATTACCAAGAGACCCAGTACTTC
TRBJ2-2	TRBV28	few	-	CASSLNTGELFF	TGTGCCAGCAGTCTGAACACCGGGGAGCTGTTTTTT
TRBJ2-1	TRBV9	few	-	CASSVVTGYYNEQFF	TGTGCCAGCAGCGTAGTTACAGGGTACTACAATGAGCAGTTCTTC
TRBJ2-1	TRBV5-1	-	TRBD2	CASLGGGDEQFF	TGCGCCAGCCTTGGGGGAGGGGATGAGCAGTTCTTC
TRBJ1-3	TRBV6-2/TRBV6-3	-	TRBD1	CASSFWTGSSGNTIYF	TGTGCCAGCAGTTTCTGGACAGGAAGCTCTGGAAACACCATATATTTT
TRBJ2-5	TRBV3-1/TRBV3-2	-	-	CASSQLEETQYF	TGTGCCAGCAGCCAATTAGAAGAGACCCAGTACTTC
TRBJ2-1	TRBV7-2	-	TRBD2	CASSPRLAGGDEQFF	TGTGCCAGCAGCCCCCGACTAGCGGGGGGCGATGAGCAGTTCTTC
TRBJ1-2	TRBV28	-	-	CASSLFGAGGYTF	TGTGCCAGCAGTTTGTTTGGGGCGGGGGGCTACACCTTC
TRBJ1-1	TRBV28	-	-	CASRSRQITEAFF	TGTGCCAGCAGATCAAGACAGATTACTGAAGCTTTCTTT
TRBJ2-3	TRBV7-7	-	TRBD2	CASSLGTSGTTDTQYF	TGTGCCAGCAGCTTAGGGACTAGCGGGACCACAGATACGCAGTATTTT
TRBJ2-2	TRBV7-2	once	-	CASSRAGVTSGELFF	TGTGCCAGCAGCAGGGCCGGGGTCACTTCCGGGGAGCTGTTTTTT
TRBJ2-3	TRBV14	-	TRBD2	CASSQVWGSGSTQYF	TGTGCCAGCAGCCAAGTTTGGGGTAGCGGGAGTACGCAGTATTTT
TRBJ2-5	TRBV25-1	-	-	CASSEPGRGETQYF	TGTGCCAGCAGTGAACCAGGCAGGGGAGAGACCCAGTACTTC
TRBJ2-7	TRBV9	-	-	CASSPGQTSEQYF	TGTGCCAGCAGCCCGGGTCAGACTTCCGAGCAGTACTTC
TRBJ1-5	TRBV11-2	-	-	CASSGQINQPQHF	TGTGCCAGCAGTGGACAGATTAATCAGCCCCAGCATTTT
TRBJ2-3	TRBV5-6	-	-	CASSLVRDTQYF	TGTGCCAGCAGCTTGGTTCGGGATACGCAGTATTTT
TRBJ1-5	TRBV5-5	-	TRBD1	CASSISQGRSNQPQHF	TGTGCCAGCAGCATATCACAGGGGCGGAGCAATCAGCCCCAGCATTTT